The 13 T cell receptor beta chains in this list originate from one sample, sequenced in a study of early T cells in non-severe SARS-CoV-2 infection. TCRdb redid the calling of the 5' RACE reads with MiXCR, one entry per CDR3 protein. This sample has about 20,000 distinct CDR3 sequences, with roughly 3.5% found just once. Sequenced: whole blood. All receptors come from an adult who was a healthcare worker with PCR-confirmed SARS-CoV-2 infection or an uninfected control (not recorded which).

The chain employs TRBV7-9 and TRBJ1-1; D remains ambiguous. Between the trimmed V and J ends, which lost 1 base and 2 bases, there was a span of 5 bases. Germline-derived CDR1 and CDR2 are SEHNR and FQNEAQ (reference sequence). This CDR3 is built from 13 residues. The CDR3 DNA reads TGTGCCAGCAGCTTAGAAGCTAACACTGAAGCTTTCTTT. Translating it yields CASSLEANTEAFF.

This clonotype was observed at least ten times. The CDR3 nucleotides read TGTGCCAGCAGCTTACGAGGGGCCAACACTGAAGCTTTCTTT. This codes for CASSLRGANTEAFF. The chain recombines TRBV11-3 with TRBJ1-1, with a tentative D call TRBD1 (5 bases). CDR3 length: 14 residues. Germline CDR1 SGHNT, CDR2 YENEEA. V was pared by 2 bases and J by 2 bases, with 9 bases between.

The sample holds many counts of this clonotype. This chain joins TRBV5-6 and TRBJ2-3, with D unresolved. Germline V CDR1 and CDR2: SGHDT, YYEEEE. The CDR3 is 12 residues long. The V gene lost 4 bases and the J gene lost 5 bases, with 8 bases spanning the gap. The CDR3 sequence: CASSPPGDTQYF. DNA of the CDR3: TGTGCCAGCAGCCCGCCTGGAGATACGCAGTATTTT. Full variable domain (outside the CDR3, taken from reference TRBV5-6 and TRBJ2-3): DAGVTQSPTHLIKTRGQQVTLRCSPKSGHDTVSWYQQALGQGPQFIFQYYEEEERQRGNFPDRFSGHQFPNYSSELNVNALLLGDSALYLCASSPPGDTQYFGPGTRLTVL.

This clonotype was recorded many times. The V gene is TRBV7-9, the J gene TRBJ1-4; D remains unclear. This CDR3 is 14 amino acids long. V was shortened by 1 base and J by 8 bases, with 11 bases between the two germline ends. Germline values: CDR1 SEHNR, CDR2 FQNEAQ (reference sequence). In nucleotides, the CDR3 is TGTGCCAGCAGCTTAGAATTGGACGGGGAAAAACTGTTTTTT. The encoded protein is CASSLELDGEKLFF.

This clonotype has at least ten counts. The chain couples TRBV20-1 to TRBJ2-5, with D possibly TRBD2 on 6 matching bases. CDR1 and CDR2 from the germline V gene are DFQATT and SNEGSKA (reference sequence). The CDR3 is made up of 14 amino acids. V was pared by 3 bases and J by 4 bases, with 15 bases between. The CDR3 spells CSARLWEEGETQYF. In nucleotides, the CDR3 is TGCAGTGCTAGGTTATGGGAGGAGGGAGAGACCCAGTACTTC.

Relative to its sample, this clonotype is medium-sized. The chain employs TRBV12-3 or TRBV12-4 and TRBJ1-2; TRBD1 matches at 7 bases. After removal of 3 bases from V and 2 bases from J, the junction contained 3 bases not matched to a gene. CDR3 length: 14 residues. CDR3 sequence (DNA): TGTGCCAGCAGTTTGGCAGGGGGAAACTATGGCTACACCTTC. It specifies CASSLAGGNYGYTF.

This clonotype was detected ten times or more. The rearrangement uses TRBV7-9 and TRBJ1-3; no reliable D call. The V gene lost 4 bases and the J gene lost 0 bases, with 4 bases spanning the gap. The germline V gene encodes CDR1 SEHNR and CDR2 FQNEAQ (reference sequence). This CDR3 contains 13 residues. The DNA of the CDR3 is TGTGCCAGCAGCTCCATCTCTGGAAACACCATATATTTT. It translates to CASSSISGNTIYF.

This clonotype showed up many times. In nucleotides, the CDR3 is TGCAGTGCTTACCCCGGGACTGGAAGCTCCTACAATGAGCAGTTCTTC. This gives the protein CSAYPGTGSSYNEQFF. The chain recombines TRBV20-1 with TRBJ2-1, with a possible D match to TRBD2 (6 bases). The V gene lost 5 bases and the J gene lost 0 bases, with 17 bases spanning the gap. The germline gives CDR1 DFQATT, CDR2 SNEGSKA (reference sequence). The CDR3 is made up of 16 amino acids.

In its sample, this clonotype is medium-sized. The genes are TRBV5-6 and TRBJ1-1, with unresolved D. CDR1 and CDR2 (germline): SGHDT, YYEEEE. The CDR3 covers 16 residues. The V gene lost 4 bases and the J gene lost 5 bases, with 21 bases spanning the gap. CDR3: CASSLEMDPIGTEAFF. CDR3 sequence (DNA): TGTGCCAGCAGCCTGGAGATGGACCCGATCGGAACTGAAGCTTTCTTT. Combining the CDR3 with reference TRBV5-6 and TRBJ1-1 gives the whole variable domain DAGVTQSPTHLIKTRGQQVTLRCSPKSGHDTVSWYQQALGQGPQFIFQYYEEEERQRGNFPDRFSGHQFPNYSSELNVNALLLGDSALYLCASSLEMDPIGTEAFFGQGTRLTVV.

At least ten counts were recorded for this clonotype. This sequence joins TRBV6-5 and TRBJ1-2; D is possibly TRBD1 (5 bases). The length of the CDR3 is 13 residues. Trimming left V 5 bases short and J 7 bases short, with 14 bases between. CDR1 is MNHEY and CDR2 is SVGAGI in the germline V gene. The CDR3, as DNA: TGTGCCAGCAGTATCCGGGGCTTCGGTGGCTACACCTTC. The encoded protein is CASSIRGFGGYTF.

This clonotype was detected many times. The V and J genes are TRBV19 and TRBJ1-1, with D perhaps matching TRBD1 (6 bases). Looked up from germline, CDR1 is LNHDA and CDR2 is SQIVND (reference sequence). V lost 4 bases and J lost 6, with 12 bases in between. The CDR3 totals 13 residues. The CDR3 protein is CASSTYRAAEAFF. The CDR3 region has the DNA TGTGCCAGTAGTACCTACAGGGCTGCTGAAGCTTTCTTT.

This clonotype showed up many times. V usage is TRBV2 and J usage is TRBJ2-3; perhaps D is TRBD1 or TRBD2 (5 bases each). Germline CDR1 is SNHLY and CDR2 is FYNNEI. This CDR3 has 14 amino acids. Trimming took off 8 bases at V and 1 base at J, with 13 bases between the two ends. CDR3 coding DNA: TGTGCCAGCGGGGGTGGGTTGGGCACAGATACGCAGTATTTT. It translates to CASGGGLGTDTQYF.

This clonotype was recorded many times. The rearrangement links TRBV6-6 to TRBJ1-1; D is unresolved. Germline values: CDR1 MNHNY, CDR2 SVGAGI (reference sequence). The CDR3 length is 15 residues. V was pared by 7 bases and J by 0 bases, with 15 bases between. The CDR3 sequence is CASMSGRELNTEAFF. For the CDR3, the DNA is TGTGCCAGCATGTCGGGAAGGGAACTGAACACTGAAGCTTTCTTT.